This T cell receptor beta chain was found in a study of blood T cells in healthy people across ages. CDR3 size: 15 residues. Germline V gene sequence: CDR1 LGHNA, CDR2 YSLEER. With 0 bases removed from V and 7 bases from J, the gap between germline ends came to 14 bases. This clonotype was seen only a few times. The authors ran a second PCR of roughly 6 to 12 cycles using a sample-barcoded 5' primer and a J-beta primer mix. Carrying 12 random nucleotides, a template-switch adaptor labeled each individual cDNA molecule. TCRdb re-analysed the 5' RACE reads in MiXCR, keeping a single row per CDR3 protein. The repertoire holds roughly 560,000 distinct CDR3 sequences, with about 24% as singletons. This sample was shared with a second study, whose subject was T cells of mothers and their children.

Sequencing was performed on blood. The rearrangement uses TRBV4-3 and TRBJ2-3, with D possibly matching TRBD1 (7 bases). The receptor was derived from a boy aged 5-17 years in good health. The CDR3 sequence: CASSQDWQGGNTQYF. CDR3 DNA: TGCGCCAGCAGCCAAGATTGGCAGGGGGGAAATACGCAGTATTTT.